This T cell receptor beta chain originates from a study of vaccination effects on CD4 cells after COVID-19. Turning to the study itself: A couple of convalescent donors provided samples 16 days and one week before vaccination.

TCRdb's copy holds only in-frame clones and misses some; the assay was immunoSEQ multiplex PCR. The sample yields roughly 70,000 clones, 73% seen once. ViraFEST used viral peptide pools to expand antigen-specific CD4+ T cells before sequencing. Isolation of CD4+ T cells took place after nine to ten days of culture. Convalescent patients had PCR-confirmed SARS-CoV-2 infection between March and December 2020. The researchers cultured some 1.9 million PBMC per well with approximately 10 IU/ml IL-2 and 7.5 to 10 ug/ml peptides. A pool of HIV-1 Nef peptides formed the negative control culture. Findings and limits, study-wide: Mainly new clones induced by vaccination were found among post-vaccine spike-reactive clones in convalescents.

On this clone: Its antigen is not known.

This clonotype was obtained from a human donor who had a prior SARS-CoV-2 infection. The sample here was CD4+ T cells from PBMCs cultured with HIV peptides, taken before COVID-19 vaccination. Sample subset: HIV-1 Nef peptide pool negative control/reference culture.

CDR3 DNA sequence: TGTGCCAGCAGTTTCATCGCGGGAGAGACCCAGTACTTC. Amino acids: CASSFIAGETQYF. The gene calls are TRBV6-6 and TRBJ2-5, with a tentative D call TRBD2 (5 bases). The germline V gene has CDR1 MNHNY and CDR2 SVGAGI (reference sequence). The CDR3 contains 13 residues. Trimming cost V 4 bases and J 4 bases, with 10 bases left between them.